A selection of T cell receptor beta chains follows, all from one sample in a study of shared clonotypes between healthy human individuals. Assay used: immunoSEQ multiplex PCR; TCRdb lists only in-frame clones, some missing. This sample has approximately 2.4 million clones, with 90% to 97% found just once. The source material was naive CD4+ T cells sorted from blood. The receptors stem from a man younger than 35 in good health. The CDR3 runs from the conserved cysteine through the conserved F or W. The D gene is left open where the match is weak. Part of the rows lack a size; the others show once, few, many or a class for expanded clones.

abundance: .; d_gene: TRBD1; j_gene: TRBJ2-7; v_gene: TRBV4-1; CDR3nt: TGCGCCAGCAGCCAATTATTTGTGCGGGACAGGGGGTACGAGCAGTACTTC; CDR3aa: CASSQLFVRDRGYEQYF
abundance: .; d_gene: .; j_gene: TRBJ2-7; v_gene: TRBV7-9; CDR3nt: TGTGCCAGCAGCCTCGGAGCGGCTACCTACGAGCAGTACTTC; CDR3aa: CASSLGAATYEQYF
abundance: .; d_gene: .; j_gene: TRBJ2-6; v_gene: TRBV9; CDR3nt: TGTGCCAGCAGTGCGGTCGTCTCTGGGGCCAACGTCCTGACTTTC; CDR3aa: CASSAVVSGANVLTF
abundance: .; d_gene: .; j_gene: TRBJ2-5; v_gene: TRBV30; CDR3nt: TGTGCCTGGAGTGGGGGAGCTGGGCAAGAGACCCAGTACTTC; CDR3aa: CAWSGGAGQETQYF
abundance: .; d_gene: .; j_gene: TRBJ2-7; v_gene: TRBV2; CDR3nt: TGTGCCAGCAGTGACCCCTCGGGCGACCGATACGAGCAGTACTTC; CDR3aa: CASSDPSGDRYEQYF
abundance: .; d_gene: .; j_gene: TRBJ2-5; v_gene: TRBV6-4; CDR3nt: TGTGCCAGCAAATTCGGAGAGACCCAGTACTTC; CDR3aa: CASKFGETQYF
abundance: .; d_gene: TRBD2; j_gene: TRBJ2-5; v_gene: TRBV5-6; CDR3nt: TGTGCCAGCAGCTTTCGGGGGAGGGCCCTCGAGACCCAGTACTTC; CDR3aa: CASSFRGRALETQYF
abundance: once; d_gene: .; j_gene: TRBJ2-3; v_gene: TRBV4-1; CDR3nt: TGCGCCAGCAGCCAATTGGGGCTAGTCACAGATACGCAGTATTTT; CDR3aa: CASSQLGLVTDTQYF
abundance: .; d_gene: .; j_gene: TRBJ2-7; v_gene: TRBV5-1; CDR3nt: TGCGCCAGCAGCTGGGGACCAGAAAACTACGAGCAGTACTTC; CDR3aa: CASSWGPENYEQYF
abundance: .; d_gene: TRBD2; j_gene: TRBJ2-2; v_gene: TRBV4-3; CDR3nt: TGCGCCAGCAGCCAAGGGAGGACTAGCCTCTCCGGGGAGCTGTTTTTT; CDR3aa: CASSQGRTSLSGELFF
abundance: .; d_gene: TRBD1; j_gene: TRBJ1-1; v_gene: TRBV5-1; CDR3nt: TGCGCCAGCAGCTTGTATGAGGGGGCACCTGAAGCTTTCTTT; CDR3aa: CASSLYEGAPEAFF
abundance: .; d_gene: .; j_gene: TRBJ2-7; v_gene: TRBV5-1; CDR3nt: TGCGCCAGCAGCTTGTTACAGGCCTCGTGGCAGTACTTC; CDR3aa: CASSLLQASWQYF
abundance: .; d_gene: TRBD1; j_gene: TRBJ1-1; v_gene: TRBV28; CDR3nt: TGTGCCAGCACCACCGGGACAGGACGAAACACTGAAGCTTTCTTT; CDR3aa: CASTTGTGRNTEAFF
abundance: .; d_gene: TRBD1; j_gene: TRBJ1-5; v_gene: TRBV2; CDR3nt: TGTGCCAGCAGGCCAGGGGGCAATCTCGGCAATCAGCCCCAGCATTTT; CDR3aa: CASRPGGNLGNQPQHF
abundance: .; d_gene: .; j_gene: TRBJ1-5; v_gene: TRBV7-2; CDR3nt: TGTGCCAGCAGCGTCAGGCTTTGGCAGCCCCAGCATTTT; CDR3aa: CASSVRLWQPQHF
abundance: .; d_gene: .; j_gene: TRBJ2-2; v_gene: TRBV4-1; CDR3nt: TGCGCCAGCAAAGCCGGGGAGCTGTTTTTT; CDR3aa: CASKAGELFF
abundance: .; d_gene: .; j_gene: TRBJ2-7; v_gene: TRBV5-6; CDR3nt: TGTGCCAGCGTCCCGGGGTTCTACGAGCAGTACTTC; CDR3aa: CASVPGFYEQYF
abundance: .; d_gene: TRBD1; j_gene: TRBJ2-7; v_gene: TRBV28; CDR3nt: TGTGCCAGCAGCAAAGCCGGGACAGGGGGCATCGAGCAGTACTTC; CDR3aa: CASSKAGTGGIEQYF
abundance: .; d_gene: .; j_gene: TRBJ2-7; v_gene: TRBV7-2; CDR3nt: TGTGCCAGCAGCCAAGCTCCAACGAGGCCCTTTGCCCCCTACGAGCAGTACTTC; CDR3aa: CASSQAPTRPFAPYEQYF
abundance: .; d_gene: TRBD1; j_gene: TRBJ1-5; v_gene: TRBV10-3; CDR3nt: TGTGCCATCCCGGGACAGACATTAGGTAGCAATCAGCCCCAGCATTTT; CDR3aa: CAIPGQTLGSNQPQHF